These 8 T cell receptor beta chains originate from one sample sequenced in a study of shared clonotypes between healthy human individuals. Naive-designated CD8 cells lacked CD45RO, were positively enriched for CCR7, and omitted terminally differentiated effector memory CD45RA+ cells. Generated by immunoSEQ multiplex PCR, the TCRdb table keeps only in-frame clones and is missing some. The sample lists around 2,000,000 clones, about 94% occurring once. The sample consisted of naive CD8+ T cells sorted from blood. The receptors stem from a man in his late teens or twenties in good health.

This clone came up once. The chain employs TRBV5-8 and TRBJ2-1, with D hard to call. V was shortened by 4 bases and J by 6 bases, with 14 bases between the two germline ends. Germline CDR1 is SGHTS and CDR2 is YDEGEE. This CDR3 is built from 14 residues. The CDR3 here is CASSLGAPSNEQFF. The CDR3 nucleotides read TGTGCCAGCAGCCTAGGAGCGCCCAGCAATGAGCAGTTCTTC.

This clone came up once. The V and J genes are TRBV7-9 and TRBJ2-1, with no clear D. Germline V gives CDR1 SEHNR, CDR2 FQNEAQ (reference sequence). CDR3 length: 13 amino acids. With 6 bases removed from V and 4 bases from J, the gap between germline ends came to 10 bases. For the CDR3, the DNA is TGTGCCAGCAGAAGGGAAGGATACAATGAGCAGTTCTTC. Its protein product is CASRREGYNEQFF.

V gene TRBV4-2 combines with J gene TRBJ2-2; TRBD1 matches at 12 bases. Unmatched junction bases numbered 5, after V lost 3 bases and J lost 3 bases. Looked up from germline, CDR1 is LGHNA and CDR2 is YNFKEQ. The CDR3 contains 17 residues. CDR3 DNA sequence: TGTGCCAGCAGCCACCCGGGACAGGGGGCCGACACCGGGGAGCTGTTTTTT. Its protein product is CASSHPGQGADTGELFF.

With regard to this clone: The same CDR3 is also encoded by other DNA sequences in this sample. This chain links TRBV9 with TRBJ1-4, with D tentatively TRBD1 (5 bases). The germline CDR1 and CDR2 sequences are SGDLS and YYNGEE. The CDR3 runs to 14 residues. V lost 0 bases and J 8 bases, leaving 11 bases between the germline ends. CDR3 amino acids: CASSVDGANEKLFF. CDR3 in DNA: TGTGCCAGCAGCGTAGACGGGGCGAACGAAAAACTGTTTTTT.

This clone was counted a single time. At the DNA level, this CDR3 is encoded by other sequences in the same sample as well. The CDR3 DNA reads TGTGCCAGCAGTTACTCGTACGGGGAGACCCAGTACTTC. Translated, it gives CASSYSYGETQYF. The rearrangement joins TRBV6-5 to TRBJ2-5, with D uncertain. The V end lost 0 bases, the J end lost 5 bases, and 7 bases lay between the germline ends. Germline V lookup: CDR1 MNHEY, CDR2 SVGAGI. CDR3 length equals 13 residues.

This clone was detected once. The chain couples TRBV5-6 to TRBJ1-6; 9 bases agree with TRBD1. The junction had 9 bases not matched to a gene; V was cut back by 2 bases and J by 9 bases. CDR3 length equals 16 residues. Germline V gene data show CDR1 as SGHDT and CDR2 as YYEEEE. The CDR3 sequence is CASSLGQGWGSSPLHF. The CDR3, as DNA: TGTGCCAGCAGCTTAGGACAGGGGTGGGGAAGTTCACCCCTCCACTTT.

The chain is built from TRBV29-1 and TRBJ1-1; D unclear. The CDR3 covers 11 residues. V lost 5 bases and J lost 2, with 6 bases in between. In germline, CDR1 is SQVTM, CDR2 ANQGSEA. DNA for the CDR3: TGCAGCGTTTTAGTAAACACTGAAGCTTTCTTT. It codes for CSVLVNTEAFF.

This CDR3 is CASSLLREAYGEQYF. The DNA of the CDR3 is TGTGCCAGCAGCTTACTTCGGGAGGCTTACGGGGAGCAGTACTTC. The chain has TRBV7-9 and TRBJ2-7; 7 bases agree with TRBD2. The CDR3 sequence is 15 residues long. J gave up 7 bases and V 2 bases, and 11 bases lay outside the gene matches. In germline, CDR1 is SEHNR, CDR2 FQNEAQ (reference sequence).